The entry below gives a single T cell receptor (beta chain) sequence along with its context. Its specificity is unknown. The data were produced by immunoSEQ multiplex PCR, yet TCRdb's version contains in-frame clones alone and is incomplete. The repertoire holds more than 60,000 clones, 85% to 95% seen once, with approximately 18% in the top ten. The sample originates from a study of OX40 agonist ivuxolimab in advanced cancers. Study-wide results and limits: Within 6 weeks, CD4+ and CD8+ blood T cells expanded clonally at 0.1 to 3.0 mg/kg. Expanded peripheral T cells had an undetermined antigen specificity. Clonal expansion in partial responders at 0.1-3.0 mg/kg ranked among the lowest.

The starting material was CD4+ or CD8+ T cells sorted from blood, obtained in a trial of the OX40 agonist ivuxolimab. The TCR originated in an adult with an advanced solid tumor such as melanoma, head and neck, liver or kidney cancer.

This CDR3 is CASGRDYGYTF. DNA for the CDR3: TGTGCCAGCGGGAGAGACTATGGCTACACCTTC. V is TRBV27 and J is TRBJ1-2; D gene unclear. Germline V gene lookup returns CDR1 MNHEY and CDR2 SMNVEV (reference sequence). This CDR3 comprises 11 residues. Trimming stripped 8 bases from V and 3 bases from J, with 7 bases between.